The 18 T cell receptor beta chains listed next were all sequenced from one sample in a study of OX40 agonist ivuxolimab in advanced cancers. TCRdb keeps only in-frame clones here, not all; method: immunoSEQ multiplex PCR. The table has about 40,000 clones, approximately 78% seen once. This sample comprised CD4+ or CD8+ T cells sorted from blood, obtained in a trial of the OX40 agonist ivuxolimab. The source of these receptors is an adult with an advanced solid tumor such as melanoma, head and neck, liver or kidney cancer.

The chain carries TRBV7-3 and TRBJ2-1, with 9 bases that match TRBD1. The length of the CDR3 is 13 residues. Trimming at V came to 5 bases and at J to 4 bases, leaving 0 bases not matched to a gene. Germline-derived CDR1 and CDR2 are SGHTA and FQGTGA. This CDR3 is CASSGTGYNEQFF. In nucleotides, the CDR3 is TGTGCCAGCAGCGGGACAGGGTACAATGAGCAGTTCTTC.

This chain uses TRBV5-4 with TRBJ1-1; TRBD1 aligns across 7 bases. CDR1 and CDR2 from the germline V gene are SGHNT and YYREEE (reference sequence). The CDR3 extends over 14 amino acids. Trimming at V came to 4 bases and at J to 5 bases, leaving 8 bases not matched to a gene. CDR3 sequence reads: CASSPRDSGTEAFF. Here the CDR3 DNA reads TGTGCCAGCAGCCCCCGGGACAGTGGAACTGAAGCTTTCTTT.

The chain links TRBV5-1 to TRBJ2-7; TRBD1 might be the D (5 bases). The germline V and J ends were trimmed by 2 bases and 2 bases, with 11 bases remaining between them. The CDR3 totals 14 residues. From germline, CDR1 is SGHRS and CDR2 YFSETQ. The CDR3 nucleotides read TGCGCCAGCAGCTTCAGGGCTGATCCCTACGAGCAGTACTTC. It specifies CASSFRADPYEQYF. The full variable domain, its missing parts supplied by reference TRBV5-1 and TRBJ2-7, is KAGVTQTPRYLIKTRGQQVTLSCSPISGHRSVSWYQQTPGQGLQFLFEYFSETQRNKGNFPGRFSGRQFSNSRSEMNVSTLELGDSALYLCASSFRADPYEQYFGPGTRLTVT.

This CDR3 reads CASSLASGVYNEQFF. The CDR3 nucleotides are TGTGCCAGCAGTTTGGCCAGCGGGGTCTACAATGAGCAGTTCTTC. The rearrangement joins TRBV28 to TRBJ2-1, with TRBD2 matching over 7 bases. The trim removed 3 bases at V and 3 bases at J, leaving 5 bases unmatched. The germline gives CDR1 MDHEN, CDR2 SYDVKM. The CDR3 covers 15 residues.

The chain has TRBV4-1 and TRBJ2-1; 7 nucleotides agree with TRBD2. The V gene end was trimmed by 3 bases and the J gene end by 5 bases; junction bases not matched to a gene: 7. The CDR3 extends over 15 amino acids. CDR1 is MGHRA and CDR2 is YSYEKL in the germline V gene. The CDR3 DNA reads TGCGCCAGCAGCCAGCGGGAGTTGGGCGACAATGAGCAGTTCTTC. Its protein is CASSQRELGDNEQFF.

The rearrangement joins TRBV5-8 to TRBJ2-5; maybe TRBD1 (6 bases). The J call may not be correct, given that the DNA end is closer to TRBJ2-7. The CDR3 totals 15 residues. Germline values: CDR1 SGHTS, CDR2 YDEGEE. The CDR3 loop reads CASSSMGATSYEQYF. The DNA of the CDR3 is TGTGCCAGCAGCTCCATGGGGGCTACCTCCTACGAGCAGTACTTC.

This clone was detected only a few times. The gene calls are TRBV7-2 and TRBJ1-1; TRBD1 aligns across 9 bases. Trimming removed 6 bases from V and 3 bases from J; junction bases left unmatched: 11. The length of the CDR3 is 16 residues. In germline, CDR1 is SGHTA, CDR2 FQGNSA. CDR3 residues: CASRGGGTGRYTEAFF. For the CDR3, the DNA is TGTGCCAGCAGAGGAGGAGGGACAGGGAGGTACACTGAAGCTTTCTTT.

Only a few counts were recorded for this clone. The chain couples TRBV11-2 to TRBJ2-7; D is possibly TRBD2 (5 bases). Germline-derived CDR1 and CDR2 are SGHAT and FQNNGV. This CDR3 has 15 residues. V lost 1 base, J lost 7 bases, and 17 bases lay in between. The CDR3 nucleotides read TGTGCCAGCAGCTTAGGTGCGGGCCCTATGTGGGAGCAGTACTTC. Its translation is CASSLGAGPMWEQYF.

The V call is TRBV19, the J call TRBJ2-1; D is perhaps TRBD1 or TRBD2 (5 bases each). Between the trimmed V and J ends, which lost 1 base and 2 bases, there was a span of 12 bases. Germline assignment: CDR1 LNHDA and CDR2 SQIVND (reference sequence). This CDR3 is 16 amino acids long. The CDR3 reads CASSIAFEGPYNEQFF. CDR3 in DNA: TGTGCCAGTAGTATAGCTTTTGAGGGACCCTACAATGAGCAGTTCTTC. The variable domain in full, with the rest retrieved from reference TRBV19 and TRBJ2-1, is DGGITQSPKYLFRKEGQNVTLSCEQNLNHDAMYWYRQDPGQGLRLIYYSQIVNDFQKGDIAEGYSVSREKKESFPLTVTSAQKNPTAFYLCASSIAFEGPYNEQFFGPGTRLTVL.

This rearrangement joins TRBV2 to TRBJ2-3; D ambiguous. The CDR3 sequence is 13 residues long. CDR1 and CDR2 from the germline V gene are SNHLY and FYNNEI. Trimming removed 7 bases from V and 2 bases from J, with 10 bases in between. In DNA, the CDR3 is TGTGCCAGCATCCGGAACCCCACAGATACGCAGTATTTT. It specifies CASIRNPTDTQYF.

The V and J genes are TRBV7-9 and TRBJ2-3; 10 nucleotides agree with TRBD2. Germline loops: CDR1 SEHNR, CDR2 FQNEAQ (reference sequence). The CDR3 spans 16 residues. With 1 base clipped from V and 2 bases from J, the junction kept 3 bases outside the gene matches. The CDR3 loop is CASSLGTSGPTDTQYF. In DNA form, the CDR3 reads TGTGCCAGCAGCTTAGGGACTAGCGGTCCCACAGATACGCAGTATTTT.

This chain joins TRBV27 and TRBJ1-4, with 8 bases identical to TRBD1. The CDR3 is 15 amino acids. Germline V gene sequence: CDR1 MNHEY, CDR2 SMNVEV (reference sequence). J gave up 4 bases and V 4 bases, and 5 bases lay outside the gene matches. The CDR3 protein is CASSSPDRGNEKLFF. In DNA form, the CDR3 reads TGTGCCAGCAGTTCCCCCGACAGGGGTAATGAAAAACTGTTTTTT.

The chain recombines TRBV29-1 with TRBJ2-3, with D unclear. The CDR3 runs to 14 residues. CDR1 is SQVTM, CDR2 ANQGSEA, per germline. Deletions cut 4 bases from V and 5 bases from J, with 16 bases between. In DNA, the CDR3 is TGCAGCGTTGTACGAAGGGAATGGGGAGATACGCAGTATTTT. The encoded protein is CSVVRREWGDTQYF.

This clone was counted once. The chain joins TRBV7-9 to TRBJ1-1; D remains ambiguous. The V gene's germline CDR1 is SEHNR and CDR2 FQNEAQ (reference sequence). The CDR3 length is 11 residues. V was pared by 8 bases and J by 3 bases, with 7 bases between. CDR3 sequence reads: CASALYTEAFF. The CDR3 DNA reads as TGTGCCAGCGCGTTGTACACTGAAGCTTTCTTT.

The CDR3 spells CASGGSNSPLHF. DNA for the CDR3: TGTGCCAGTGGGGGTTCCAATTCACCCCTCCACTTT. The chain is built from TRBV11-2 and TRBJ1-6; tentatively, D is TRBD1 (5 bases). This CDR3 is built from 12 residues. Germline V gives CDR1 SGHAT, CDR2 FQNNGV. The V and J ends lost 9 bases and 7 bases respectively, with 10 bases between them.

CDR3: CASSLRGGTSNEQYF. The DNA of the CDR3 is TGTGCCAGCAGCTTAAGGGGGGGGACCTCTAACGAGCAGTACTTC. This chain links TRBV7-9 with TRBJ2-7; maybe TRBD2 (7 bases). The germline V gene has CDR1 SEHNR and CDR2 FQNEAQ (reference sequence). With 2 bases removed from V and 5 bases from J, the gap between germline ends came to 16 bases. The CDR3 sequence is 15 residues long.

The V and J genes are TRBV7-9 and TRBJ2-1; D gene ambiguous. CDR1 is SEHNR, CDR2 FQNEAQ, per germline (reference sequence). The CDR3 covers 14 residues. V dropped 0 bases and J dropped 7 bases, with 10 bases sitting between them. CDR3 residues: CASSLARDINEQFF. CDR3 in DNA: TGTGCCAGCAGCTTAGCCAGAGATATAAATGAGCAGTTCTTC.

The chain recombines TRBV6-6 with TRBJ2-7, with D perhaps TRBD2 (5 bases). Trimming took 1 base from V and 6 from J, leaving 13 bases between them. Germline lookup yields CDR1 MNHNY and CDR2 SVGAGI (reference sequence). This CDR3 comprises 14 residues. The CDR3 DNA sequence: TGTGCCAGCAGTTACTACGGAGATGCGGGCGAGCAGTACTTC. Amino acid sequence: CASSYYGDAGEQYF.